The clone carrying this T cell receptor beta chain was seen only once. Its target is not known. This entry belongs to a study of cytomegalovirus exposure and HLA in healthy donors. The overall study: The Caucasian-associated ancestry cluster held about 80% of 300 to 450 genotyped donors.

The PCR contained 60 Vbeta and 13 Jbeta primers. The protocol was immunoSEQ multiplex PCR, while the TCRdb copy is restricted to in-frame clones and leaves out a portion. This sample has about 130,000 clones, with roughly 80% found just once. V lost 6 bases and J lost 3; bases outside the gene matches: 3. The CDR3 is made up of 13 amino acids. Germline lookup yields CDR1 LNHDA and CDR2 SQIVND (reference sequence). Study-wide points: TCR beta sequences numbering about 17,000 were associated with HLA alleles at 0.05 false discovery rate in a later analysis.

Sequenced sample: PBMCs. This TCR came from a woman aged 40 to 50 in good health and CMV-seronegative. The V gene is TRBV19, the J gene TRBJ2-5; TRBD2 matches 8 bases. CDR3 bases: TGTGCCAGTAGCCTACTAGCGGAAGAGACCCAGTACTTC. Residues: CASSLLAEETQYF.